This TCR beta chain was profiled in a study of CD8 T cells in ankylosing spondylitis (dated by TCRdb to 2016 to 2017). Regarding the study in general: The study set out to find disease-linked TCR variants by profiling T cell receptor beta repertoires in ankylosing spondylitis patients and healthy donors. The whole study cohort included some 100 healthy donors and over 20 ankylosing spondylitis patients. Peripheral blood was sampled, and synovial fluid was also collected from ankylosing spondylitis patients.

Points the paper makes about the study in general: A TCR beta motif of seven or eight highly homologous amino acid variants appeared characteristic of blood from ankylosing spondylitis patients. Some motif variants had previously been reported in the synovial fluid and blood of reactive arthritis patients, which suggests shared mechanisms of disease initiation. Significant enrichment of the disease-linked clones was reported in matched synovial fluid samples from ankylosing spondylitis patients. A CD8+ phenotype was shown by the disease-linked clones, which were found at relatively low frequencies in peripheral blood.

Sequencing instrument: Illumina HiSeq 2500. Quantitative 5'-RACE with molecular barcodes was used to prepare TCR beta libraries. In the paper's pipeline: A new computational method, built on a probabilistic model of VDJ rearrangement, was used to identify disease-linked TCR variants. The raw public data were reprocessed by TCRdb itself: fastp quality trimming at Q25, MiXCR clonotype calling, in-frame beta chains only. Each CDR3 protein gets just one entry, which takes the most common genes and DNA from the rows behind it. The V and J calls here are based on TCRdb, not the publication. For this sample the table gives under 400,000 distinct CDR3 sequences, of which around 10% were detected only once. Roughly 9.5% of the sample is taken by the ten largest. V is clipped by 5 bases and J by 0 bases, and the sequence between their germline boundaries is 13 bases long. The CDR1 and CDR2 encoded by the germline V gene are MNHEY and SVGEGT. Taken from cysteine to phenylalanine, the CDR3 has 15 residues. The entry retains the CDR3 DNA only, 45 bases that are in frame from base 1.

Turning to this clonotype: The clone's antigen remains unknown. No qualities accompany the bases; no much larger clone lies one base away.

The sequenced sample was blood, either unsorted or a sorted T cell fraction (not recorded which). The origin of this receptor is a female donor with ankylosing spondylitis or in good health (not recorded which). The sequence joins TRBV6-2 or TRBV6-3 to TRBJ1-1; the D region possibly corresponds to TRBD1 (5 bases align). The DNA reads TGTGCCAGCAGTCCCGGGGGACGGATGAACACTGAAGCTTTCTTT. Protein translation: CASSPGGRMNTEAFF.